This record looks at one T cell receptor beta chain sequence and its context. Its antigen is not identified. The data stem from a study of cytomegalovirus exposure and HLA in healthy donors. The study, taken as a whole, reports: The study dropped some indistinguishable V segments, TRBV6-2 and TRBV6-3 among them.

The CDR3 sequence is 15 residues long. V shed 5 bases, J shed 3 bases, and the junction held 7 bases outside the gene matches. The V gene's germline CDR1 is LGHNA and CDR2 YSLEER. PCR employed 60 Vbeta and 13 Jbeta primers. In the original workflow: Some 10 million of 80 million to 85 million unique TCR beta chains were shared, per a later count. Only in-frame clones appear in the TCRdb table, and some are missing; sequencing was by immunoSEQ multiplex PCR. Clone size and V and J calls were adopted from that table, with D and trimming inferred from the DNA. The repertoire holds under 130,000 clones, with roughly two thirds as singletons.

This sequence joins TRBV4-3 and TRBJ1-2; TRBD1 matches at 9 bases. The clonotype comes from a man younger than 40 in good health and CMV-seronegative. The specimen was PBMCs. The CDR3 bases are TGCGCCAGCAGCTTAAGGACAGGGGATCACTATGGCTACACCTTC. This gives the protein CASSLRTGDHYGYTF.